This note documents a single T cell receptor (beta chain) sequence. Its antigen is undetermined. Healthy bone marrow donors formed the donor group. The sample is drawn from a study of cytomegalovirus exposure and HLA in healthy donors. Study-wide results and caveats: Being productive about 87% or about 30% of the time was typical of most TCR beta V segments in an earlier analysis.

This CDR3 is 15 amino acids long. Germline CDR1 reads SNHLY; CDR2 reads FYNNEI. V dropped 6 bases and J dropped 3; count of bases not matched to a gene: 10. Use of 60 Vbeta and 13 Jbeta primers characterized the PCR. TCRdb keeps only in-frame clones here, not all; method: immunoSEQ multiplex PCR. The sample has 150,000 to 200,000 clones, roughly four fifths seen once; the top ten hold about 4.5%. V and J are TRBV2 and TRBJ1-2, with 7 bases aligning to TRBD1. This sequence was found in a man aged 35-49 years in good health and CMV-seronegative. The sample was PBMCs. The DNA of the CDR3 is TGTGCCAGCAGGCTTGACTGGGACAGAGACTATGGCTACACCTTC. It translates to CASRLDWDRDYGYTF.